These 9 T cell receptor beta chains share one sample of origin, sequenced in a study of OX40 agonist ivuxolimab in advanced cancers. Here immunoSEQ multiplex PCR was the method, and the copy in TCRdb shows in-frame clones only, minus some. The sample records 35,000 to 40,000 clones, about 92% being singletons. Here the sequenced sample was CD4+ or CD8+ T cells sorted from blood, taken in a trial of the OX40 agonist ivuxolimab. The source of these receptors is an adult with an advanced solid tumor such as melanoma, head and neck, liver or kidney cancer.

The chain employs TRBV28 and TRBJ1-4; possible D gene TRBD1, 5 bases. Germline values: CDR1 MDHEN, CDR2 SYDVKM. The V gene lost 3 bases and the J gene lost 3 bases, with 8 bases spanning the gap. CDR3 length: 14 amino acids. The CDR3 DNA reads as TGTGCCAGCAGTTTGGTGGGGGCTAATGAAAAACTGTTTTTT. This codes for CASSLVGANEKLFF.

The chain recombines TRBV25-1 with TRBJ1-2, with 7 bases lining up with TRBD1. The ends lost 4 bases at V and 7 bases at J; junction bases unmatched: 6. Germline V gene lookup returns CDR1 MGHDK and CDR2 SYGVNS. CDR3 length: 13 residues. Here the CDR3 reads CASSGPSGGGYTF. In nucleotides, the CDR3 is TGTGCCAGCAGTGGGCCCTCAGGGGGTGGCTACACCTTC.

This clone was recorded once. The rearrangement joins TRBV5-1 to TRBJ2-1; D ambiguous. The CDR3 contains 16 residues. Trimming took off 4 bases at V and 1 base at J, with 15 bases between the two ends. Germline lookup yields CDR1 SGHRS and CDR2 YFSETQ. CDR3 sequence reads: CASSVSGPPSYNEQFF. The CDR3 DNA sequence: TGCGCCAGCAGCGTCTCGGGCCCGCCATCCTACAATGAGCAGTTCTTC.

The genes are TRBV29-1 and TRBJ2-1, with D possibly matching TRBD1 (7 bases). Trimming removed 3 bases from V and 0 bases from J, with 15 bases in between. The CDR3 spans 16 residues. Germline V gene lookup returns CDR1 SQVTM and CDR2 ANQGSEA. CDR3 amino acids: CSVEGGQIVSYNEQFF. DNA of the CDR3: TGCAGCGTTGAGGGGGGACAGATTGTCTCCTACAATGAGCAGTTCTTC.

Written as DNA, the CDR3 is TGTGCCAACCAAGGAGGGAGTGGTGGCTACACCTTC. This sequence encodes CANQGGSGGYTF. This sequence joins TRBV28 and TRBJ1-2, with D unresolved. There are 12 residues in the CDR3. With 10 bases removed from V and 7 bases from J, the gap between germline ends came to 16 bases. Looked up from germline, CDR1 is MDHEN and CDR2 is SYDVKM.

CDR3 sequence (DNA): TGTGCTAGTGCCCTTTTGGGCCCCGGGCCCTACAATGAGCAGTTCTTC. As protein: CASALLGPGPYNEQFF. This sequence joins TRBV12-5 and TRBJ2-1, with D unclear. The germline V gene has CDR1 LGHNT and CDR2 FRNRAP. Trimming took off 7 bases at V and 2 bases at J, with 18 bases between the two ends. The CDR3 contains 16 residues.

This clone was counted a single time. The chain has TRBV6-5 and TRBJ2-2, with D perhaps TRBD2 (5 bases). V lost 3 bases, J lost 9 bases, and 17 bases lay in between. The CDR3 runs 15 residues. Germline V CDR1 and CDR2: MNHEY, SVGAGI. The CDR3, as DNA: TGTGCCAGCAGTTATTTTGCGGGTTTGCGACGGGAGCTGTTTTTT. Translating it yields CASSYFAGLRRELFF.

The chain has TRBV28 and TRBJ2-7; the match to TRBD1 covers 9 bases. The CDR3 is 15 amino acids. The V gene end was trimmed by 7 bases and the J gene end by 4 bases; junction bases not matched to a gene: 11. Germline-derived CDR1 and CDR2 are MDHEN and SYDVKM. The CDR3 DNA sequence: TGTGCCAGCAATTCTCTCCGGGACAGGGATTACGAGCAGTACTTC. Translated: CASNSLRDRDYEQYF.

The V call is TRBV5-4, the J call TRBJ2-7; D not resolved. Germline V gives CDR1 SGHNT, CDR2 YYREEE (reference sequence). V dropped 1 base and J dropped 2 bases, with 10 bases sitting between them. The CDR3 has 14 residues. The DNA of the CDR3 is TGTGCCAGCAGCTTGAGACACAATCCCTACGAGCAGTACTTC. Residues: CASSLRHNPYEQYF.